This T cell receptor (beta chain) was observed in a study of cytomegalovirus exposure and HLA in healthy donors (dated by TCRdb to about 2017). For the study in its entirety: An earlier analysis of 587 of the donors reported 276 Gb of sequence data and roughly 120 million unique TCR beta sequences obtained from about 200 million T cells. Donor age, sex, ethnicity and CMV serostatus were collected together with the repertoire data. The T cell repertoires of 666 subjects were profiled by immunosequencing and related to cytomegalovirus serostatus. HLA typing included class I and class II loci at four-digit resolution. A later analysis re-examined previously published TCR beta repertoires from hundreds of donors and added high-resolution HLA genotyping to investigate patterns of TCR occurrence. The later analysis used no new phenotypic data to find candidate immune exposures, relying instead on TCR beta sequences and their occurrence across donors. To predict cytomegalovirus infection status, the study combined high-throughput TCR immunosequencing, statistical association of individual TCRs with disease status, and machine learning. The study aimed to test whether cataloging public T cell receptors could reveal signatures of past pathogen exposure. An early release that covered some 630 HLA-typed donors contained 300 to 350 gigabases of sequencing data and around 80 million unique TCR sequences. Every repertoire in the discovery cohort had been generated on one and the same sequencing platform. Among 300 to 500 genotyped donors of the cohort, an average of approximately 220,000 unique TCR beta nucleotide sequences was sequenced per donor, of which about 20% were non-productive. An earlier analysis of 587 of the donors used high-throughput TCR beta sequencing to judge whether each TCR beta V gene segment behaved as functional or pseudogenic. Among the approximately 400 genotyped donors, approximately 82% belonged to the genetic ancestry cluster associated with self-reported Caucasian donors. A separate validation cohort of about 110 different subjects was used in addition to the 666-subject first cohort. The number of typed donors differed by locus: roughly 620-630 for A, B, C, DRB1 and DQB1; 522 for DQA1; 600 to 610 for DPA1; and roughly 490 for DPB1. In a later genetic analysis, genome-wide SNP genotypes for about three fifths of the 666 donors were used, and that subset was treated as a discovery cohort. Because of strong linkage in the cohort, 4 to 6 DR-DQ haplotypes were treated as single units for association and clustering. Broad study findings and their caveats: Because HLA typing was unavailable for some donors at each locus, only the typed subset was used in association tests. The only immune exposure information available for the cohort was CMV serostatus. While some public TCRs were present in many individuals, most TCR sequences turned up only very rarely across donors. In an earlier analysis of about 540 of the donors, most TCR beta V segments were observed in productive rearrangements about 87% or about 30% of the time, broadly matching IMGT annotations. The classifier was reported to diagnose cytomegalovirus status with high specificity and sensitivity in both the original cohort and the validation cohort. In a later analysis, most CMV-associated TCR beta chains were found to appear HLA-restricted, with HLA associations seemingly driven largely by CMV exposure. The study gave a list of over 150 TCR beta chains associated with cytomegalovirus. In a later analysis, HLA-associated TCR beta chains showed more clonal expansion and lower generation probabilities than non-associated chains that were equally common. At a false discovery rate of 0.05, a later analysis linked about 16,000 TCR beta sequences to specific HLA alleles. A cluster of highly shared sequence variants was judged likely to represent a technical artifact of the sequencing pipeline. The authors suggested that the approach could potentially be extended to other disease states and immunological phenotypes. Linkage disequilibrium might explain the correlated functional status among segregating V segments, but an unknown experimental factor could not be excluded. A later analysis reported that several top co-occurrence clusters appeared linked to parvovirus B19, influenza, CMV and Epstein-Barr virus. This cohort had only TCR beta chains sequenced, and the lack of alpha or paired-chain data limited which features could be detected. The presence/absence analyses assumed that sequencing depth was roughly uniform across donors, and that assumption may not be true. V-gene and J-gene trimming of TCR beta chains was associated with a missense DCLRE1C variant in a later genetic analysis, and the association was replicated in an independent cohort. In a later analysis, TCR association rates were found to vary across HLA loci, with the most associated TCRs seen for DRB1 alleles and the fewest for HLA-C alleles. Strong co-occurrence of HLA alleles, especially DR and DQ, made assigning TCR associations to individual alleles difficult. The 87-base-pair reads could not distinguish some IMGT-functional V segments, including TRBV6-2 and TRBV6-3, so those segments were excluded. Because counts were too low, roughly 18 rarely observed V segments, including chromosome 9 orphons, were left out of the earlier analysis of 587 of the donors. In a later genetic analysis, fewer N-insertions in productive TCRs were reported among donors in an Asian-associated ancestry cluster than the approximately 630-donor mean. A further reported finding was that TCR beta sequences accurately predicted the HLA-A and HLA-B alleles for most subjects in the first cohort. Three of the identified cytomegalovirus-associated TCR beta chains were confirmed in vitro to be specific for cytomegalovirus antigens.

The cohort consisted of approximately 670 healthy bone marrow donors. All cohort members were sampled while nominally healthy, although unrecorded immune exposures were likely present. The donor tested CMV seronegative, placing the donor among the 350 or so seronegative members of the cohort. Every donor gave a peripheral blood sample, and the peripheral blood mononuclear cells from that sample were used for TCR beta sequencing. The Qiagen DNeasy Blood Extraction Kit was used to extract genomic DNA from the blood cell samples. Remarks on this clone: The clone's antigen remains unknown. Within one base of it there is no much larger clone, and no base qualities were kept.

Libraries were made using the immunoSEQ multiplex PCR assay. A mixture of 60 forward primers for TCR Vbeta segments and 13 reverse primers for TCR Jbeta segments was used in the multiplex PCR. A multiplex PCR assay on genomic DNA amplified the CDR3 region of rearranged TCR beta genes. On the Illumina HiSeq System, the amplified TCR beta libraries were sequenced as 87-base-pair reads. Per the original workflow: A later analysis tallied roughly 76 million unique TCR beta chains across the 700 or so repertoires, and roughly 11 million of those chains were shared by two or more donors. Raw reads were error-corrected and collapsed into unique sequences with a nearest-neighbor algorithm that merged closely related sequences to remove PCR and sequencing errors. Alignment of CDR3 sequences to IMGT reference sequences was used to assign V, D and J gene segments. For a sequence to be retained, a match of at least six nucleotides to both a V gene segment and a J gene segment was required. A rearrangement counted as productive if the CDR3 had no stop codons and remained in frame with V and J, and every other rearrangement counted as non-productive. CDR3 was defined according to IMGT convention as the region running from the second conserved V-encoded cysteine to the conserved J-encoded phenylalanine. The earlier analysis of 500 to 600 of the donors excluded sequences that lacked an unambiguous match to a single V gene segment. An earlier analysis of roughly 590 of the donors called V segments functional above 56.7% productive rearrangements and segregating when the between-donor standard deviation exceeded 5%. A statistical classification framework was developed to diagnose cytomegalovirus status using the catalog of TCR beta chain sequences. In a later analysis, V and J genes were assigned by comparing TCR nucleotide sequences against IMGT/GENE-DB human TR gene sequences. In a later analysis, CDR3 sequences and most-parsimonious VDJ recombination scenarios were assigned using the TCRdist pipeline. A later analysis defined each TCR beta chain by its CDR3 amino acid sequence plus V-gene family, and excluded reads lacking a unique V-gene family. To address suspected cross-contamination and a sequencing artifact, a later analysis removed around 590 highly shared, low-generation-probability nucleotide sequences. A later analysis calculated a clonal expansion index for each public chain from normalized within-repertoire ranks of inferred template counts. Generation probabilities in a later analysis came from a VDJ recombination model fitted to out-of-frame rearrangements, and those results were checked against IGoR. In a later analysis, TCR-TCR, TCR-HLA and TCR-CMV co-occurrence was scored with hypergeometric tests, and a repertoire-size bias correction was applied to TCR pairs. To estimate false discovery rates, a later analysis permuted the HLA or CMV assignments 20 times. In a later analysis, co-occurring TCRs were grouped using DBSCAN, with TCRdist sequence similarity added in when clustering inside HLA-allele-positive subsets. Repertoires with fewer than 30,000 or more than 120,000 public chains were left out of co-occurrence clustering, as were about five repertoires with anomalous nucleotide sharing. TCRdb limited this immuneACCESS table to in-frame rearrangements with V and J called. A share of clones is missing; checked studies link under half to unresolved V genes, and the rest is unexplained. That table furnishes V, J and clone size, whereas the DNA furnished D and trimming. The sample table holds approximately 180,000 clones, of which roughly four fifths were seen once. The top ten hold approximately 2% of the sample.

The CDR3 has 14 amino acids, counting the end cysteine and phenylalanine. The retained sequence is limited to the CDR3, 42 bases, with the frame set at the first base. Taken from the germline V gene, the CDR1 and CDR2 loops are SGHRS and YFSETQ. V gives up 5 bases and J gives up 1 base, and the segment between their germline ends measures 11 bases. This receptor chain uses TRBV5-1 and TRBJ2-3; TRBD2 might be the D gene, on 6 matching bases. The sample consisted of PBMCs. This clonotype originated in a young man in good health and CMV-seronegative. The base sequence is TGCGCCAGCAGTGTAGCGGACCGCACAGATACGCAGTATTTT. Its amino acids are CASSVADRTDTQYF. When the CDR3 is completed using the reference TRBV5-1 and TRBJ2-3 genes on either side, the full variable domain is KAGVTQTPRYLIKTRGQQVTLSCSPISGHRSVSWYQQTPGQGLQFLFEYFSETQRNKGNFPGRFSGRQFSNSRSEMNVSTLELGDSALYLCASSVADRTDTQYFGPGTRLTVL.